The 21 T cell receptor beta chains reported below all come from one sample, sequenced in a study of shared clonotypes between healthy human individuals (dated by TCRdb to the early 2020s). The protocol used for the library was the immunoSEQ multiplex PCR assay. In TCRdb, the immuneACCESS table is reduced to in-frame sequences with V and J assigned. These tables do not hold every clone; where another copy was compared, an unresolved V gene accounts for under half, and the others remain unexplained. The sample contains about 2.4 million clones, more than 90% of them found a single time. The leading ten clones occupy about 0.13% of the sample. The material sequenced was naive CD4+ T cells sorted from blood. The sample's cell subset or site, from its label and the paper: CD45RA+ positively selected. Source of these receptors: a man aged 18 to 30 in good health.

This clone was recorded only once. The chain couples TRBV11-2 to TRBJ2-5; TRBD2 might be the D (5 bases). The V end was cut by 5 bases, the J end by 3 bases, with 10 bases between. The CDR3 covers 13 residues. The V gene's germline CDR1 is SGHAT and CDR2 FQNNGV. In DNA form, the CDR3 reads TGTGCCAGCAGCACCGGGGAAAAAGAGACCCAGTACTTC. Protein: CASSTGEKETQYF.

In DNA, the CDR3 is TGTGCCAGCAGCTTAGAAGAAGGGTCACACACAGATACGCAGTATTTT. It yields the protein CASSLEEGSHTDTQYF. This rearrangement joins TRBV7-8 to TRBJ2-3; D gene uncertain. Trimming left V 1 base short and J 2 bases short, with 13 bases between. The CDR3 consists of 16 residues. Germline V gene data show CDR1 as SGHVS and CDR2 as FQNEAQ. The full variable domain, its missing parts supplied by reference TRBV7-8 and TRBJ2-3, is GAGVSQSPRYKVAKRGQDVALRCDPISGHVSLFWYQQALGQGPEFLTYFQNEAQLDKSGLPSDRFFAERPEGSVSTLKIQRTQQEDSAVYLCASSLEEGSHTDTQYFGPGTRLTVL.

V usage is TRBV19 and J usage is TRBJ2-7; 9 bases align to TRBD1. Germline V gene data show CDR1 as LNHDA and CDR2 as SQIVND (reference sequence). The CDR3 runs 15 residues. J lost 0 bases, V lost 5 bases, and 5 bases had no gene match. As DNA, the CDR3 is TGTGCCAGTAGTTTCGGGACAGGGTACTCCTACGAGCAGTACTTC. Its protein product is CASSFGTGYSYEQYF.

The rearrangement uses TRBV15 and TRBJ2-7; 7 bases align to TRBD2. The CDR3 loop spans 16 amino acids. Germline V lookup: CDR1 LNHNV, CDR2 YYDKDF (reference sequence). The V and J ends lost 0 bases and 0 bases, in that order; junction bases with no gene match: 5. As DNA, the CDR3 is TGTGCCACCAGCAGAGATAGGCTAGCGGCCTCCTACGAGCAGTACTTC. It codes for CATSRDRLAASYEQYF.

V gene TRBV4-2 combines with J gene TRBJ1-5, with 7 bases matching TRBD1. The V gene's germline CDR1 is LGHNA and CDR2 YNFKEQ. CDR3 length equals 15 residues. V lost 2 bases, J lost 4 bases, and 5 bases stayed unmatched. CDR3: CASSQIHRGNQPQHF. The CDR3 DNA is TGTGCCAGCAGCCAAATTCACAGGGGTAATCAGCCCCAGCATTTT.

V and J are TRBV7-9 and TRBJ2-4, with D possibly being TRBD1 or TRBD2 (5 bases each). The CDR3 runs to 14 residues. Germline assignment: CDR1 SEHNR and CDR2 FQNEAQ (reference sequence). Trimming pared 8 bases from V and 1 base from J, leaving 12 bases between. As DNA, the CDR3 is TGTGCCAGCCAAAGAGGGGAGGCCAAAAACATTCAGTACTTC. Translating gives CASQRGEAKNIQYF.

This CDR3 is CASRPLPGDTEAFF. The CDR3 DNA reads as TGTGCCAGCAGACCCCTCCCGGGAGACACTGAAGCTTTCTTT. This chain links TRBV6-5 with TRBJ1-1; unclear D gene. The CDR3 totals 14 residues. V shed 6 bases and J shed 3 bases, with 14 bases lying between them. The germline V gene has CDR1 MNHEY and CDR2 SVGAGI.

The chain carries TRBV13 and TRBJ1-2; TRBD1 agrees at 9 bases. CDR3 size: 13 residues. V dropped 1 base and J dropped 6; count of bases not matched to a gene: 0. Germline CDR1 and CDR2: PRHDT and FYEKMQ (reference sequence). Written as DNA, the CDR3 is TGTGCCAGCAGCTTAGACAGGGGGCATGGCTACACCTTC. Encoded protein: CASSLDRGHGYTF.

CDR3 sequence (DNA): TGTGCCAGCAGGGGGGGGAACTCCTACGAGCAGTACTTC. This translates into CASRGGNSYEQYF. The chain carries TRBV2 and TRBJ2-5, with 7 bases fitting TRBD2. The tail of the sequence fits TRBJ2-7 better, so the J call may be wrong. Looked up from germline, CDR1 is SNHLY and CDR2 is FYNNEI. This CDR3 has 13 amino acids.

The chain has TRBV7-8 and TRBJ2-1; 13 bases align to TRBD2. Unmatched junction bases numbered 3, after V lost 8 bases and J lost 5 bases. The CDR3 length is 14 residues. In germline, CDR1 is SGHVS, CDR2 FQNEAQ. The CDR3 is CASLGLAGDNEQFF. CDR3 DNA sequence: TGTGCCAGCCTCGGACTAGCGGGAGACAATGAGCAGTTCTTC.

The chain is built from TRBV10-3 and TRBJ1-1, with 8 nucleotides matching TRBD1. V trimming: 7 bases; J trimming: 4 bases; junction bases outside the gene matches: 8. CDR3 length equals 14 residues. CDR1 ENHRY and CDR2 SYGVKD come from the germline V gene. CDR3 nucleotide sequence: TGTGCCATCACTTCGACAGGGGCGGGCACTGAAGCTTTCTTT. Residues: CAITSTGAGTEAFF.

The chain links TRBV28 to TRBJ1-2; a weak D match, TRBD1 (6 bases). Trimming removed 1 base at V and 4 bases at J, with 19 bases between. The V gene's germline CDR1 is MDHEN and CDR2 SYDVKM. The CDR3 has 17 residues. The CDR3 here is CASSLSIGGGSSYGYTF. The DNA for the CDR3 is TGTGCCAGCAGTTTATCAATCGGGGGGGGCTCTTCCTATGGCTACACCTTC.

The chain couples TRBV5-1 to TRBJ1-6; 10 bases fit TRBD1. The CDR3 covers 17 residues. CDR1 SGHRS and CDR2 YFSETQ come from the germline V gene. V lost 4 bases and J lost 6; bases outside the gene matches: 10. The CDR3 coding sequence is TGCGCCAGCAGCGCCCGACAGGGGGCTTCCAGTAATTCACCCCTCCACTTT. This sequence encodes CASSARQGASSNSPLHF.

This chain uses TRBV2 with TRBJ2-3; TRBD2 agrees at 13 bases. Looked up from germline, CDR1 is SNHLY and CDR2 is FYNNEI. CDR3 length equals 16 residues. Losses at the gene ends were 6 bases for V and 0 bases for J; bases not matched to a gene: 3. Written as DNA, the CDR3 is TGTGCCAGCAGGGGGACTAGCGGGGCTAGCACAGATACGCAGTATTTT. Amino acid sequence: CASRGTSGASTDTQYF.

The chain carries TRBV5-1 and TRBJ2-3; the match to TRBD2 covers 9 bases. This CDR3 has 16 residues. The germline CDR1 and CDR2 sequences are SGHRS and YFSETQ. After removal of 0 bases from V and 2 bases from J, the junction contained 4 bases not matched to a gene. The CDR3 DNA reads TGCGCCAGCAGCTTGGTTAGCGGGGGCTTCACAGATACGCAGTATTTT. Amino acid sequence: CASSLVSGGFTDTQYF. Complete variable domain (other parts from reference TRBV5-1 and TRBJ2-3): KAGVTQTPRYLIKTRGQQVTLSCSPISGHRSVSWYQQTPGQGLQFLFEYFSETQRNKGNFPGRFSGRQFSNSRSEMNVSTLELGDSALYLCASSLVSGGFTDTQYFGPGTRLTVL.

The rearrangement links TRBV18 to TRBJ1-4; D may be TRBD1 (5 bases). CDR3 length: 16 amino acids. V dropped 6 bases and J dropped 0 bases, with 14 bases sitting between them. From germline, CDR1 is KGHSH and CDR2 LQKENI. The CDR3: CASSLGQKATNEKLFF. The CDR3 nucleotides read TGTGCCAGCTCTCTCGGACAAAAGGCAACTAATGAAAAACTGTTTTTT.

The CDR3 protein is CASSQGMGNTEAFF. The CDR3 DNA reads as TGTGCCAGCAGCCAGGGGATGGGTAACACTGAAGCTTTCTTT. The chain has TRBV14 and TRBJ1-1; D gene uncertain. This CDR3 is 14 amino acids long. The V and J ends lost 3 bases and 2 bases respectively, with 10 bases between them. Looked up from germline, CDR1 is SGHDN and CDR2 is FVKESK.

This sequence joins TRBV5-4 and TRBJ2-3, with D perhaps TRBD2 (5 bases). The CDR3 extends over 16 amino acids. V was cut by 4 bases and J by 1 base, with 16 bases left in between. CDR1 is SGHNT and CDR2 is YYREEE in the germline V gene (reference sequence). The CDR3 nucleotides read TGTGCCAGCAGCACTCCTGGAAGCGGCCGCACAGATACGCAGTATTTT. Translated: CASSTPGSGRTDTQYF.

The chain has TRBV7-3 and TRBJ1-1; TRBD1 matches 7 bases. V dropped 6 bases and J dropped 1; count of bases not matched to a gene: 11. This CDR3 region has 16 residues. Germline assignment: CDR1 SGHTA and CDR2 FQGTGA. CDR3 coding DNA: TGTGCCAGCAGAAGGGAGGGGGCCACGGGGAACACTGAAGCTTTCTTT. Amino acid sequence: CASRREGATGNTEAFF.

The chain recombines TRBV7-2 with TRBJ2-7; D uncertain. The CDR3 runs 11 residues. Between the trimmed V and J ends, which lost 1 base and 6 bases, there was a span of 4 bases. Per germline, CDR1 SGHTA and CDR2 FQGNSA. The CDR3 DNA reads as TGTGCCAGCAGCTTAGACGGCGAGCAGTACTTC. Translating it yields CASSLDGEQYF.

This clone was observed a single time. The CDR3 region is CASSISLAKSSYNEQFF. CDR3 bases: TGTGCCAGTAGTATAAGTCTAGCGAAGAGCTCCTACAATGAGCAGTTCTTC. V usage is TRBV19 and J usage is TRBJ2-1; a weak D match, TRBD2 (6 bases). Germline CDR1 is LNHDA and CDR2 is SQIVND (reference sequence). The CDR3 length is 17 residues. V was shortened by 2 bases and J by 0 bases, with 14 bases between the two germline ends.